Shown below are 14 T cell receptor beta chains from a single sample sequenced in a study of blood T cell repertoires in COVID-19. Some clones are missing from TCRdb's copy, which holds only in-frame ones; the method was immunoSEQ multiplex PCR. The repertoire includes 100,000 to 150,000 clones, more than 75% of them detected once, and less than 2% sits in the top ten. The sequenced sample was peripheral blood. The receptors derive from a human donor in a cohort sampled during active COVID-19.

The chain joins TRBV21-1 to TRBJ1-6; TRBD1, the table's D call, lacks a check against the DNA. TRBV21-1 is a pseudogene segment. The CDR3 is 14 residues long. The CDR3 DNA reads TGTGCCAGCAGCAAAGAAGGGACAGGAGCGCCCCTCCACTTT. It yields the protein CASSKEGTGAPLHF.

The V and J genes are TRBV5-1 and TRBJ2-1; 8 bases are a match to TRBD1. This CDR3 has 14 residues. Germline V gene data show CDR1 as SGHRS and CDR2 as YFSETQ. Germline trimming cut 0 bases from V and 8 bases from J; bases unmatched to any gene: 4. CDR3 DNA sequence: TGCGCCAGCAGCTTGGGGACAGGGATTGATGAGCAGTTCTTC. This gives the protein CASSLGTGIDEQFF.

The chain combines TRBV12-3 or TRBV12-4 with TRBJ2-1; D is perhaps TRBD2 (5 bases). The CDR3 contains 13 residues. V was cut by 6 bases and J by 4 bases, with 10 bases left in between. CDR3 amino acids: CASRGPGYNEQFF. The CDR3 DNA sequence: TGTGCCAGCAGAGGCCCGGGGTACAATGAGCAGTTCTTC.

The CDR3 protein is CASSSGLLYEQYF. The CDR3 DNA reads as TGTGCCAGCAGTTCGGGACTGCTCTACGAGCAGTACTTC. The chain combines TRBV28 with TRBJ2-7; the D gene is possibly TRBD2 (6 bases). Germline V gives CDR1 MDHEN, CDR2 SYDVKM. Deletions cut 4 bases from V and 3 bases from J, with 10 bases between. The CDR3 totals 13 residues.

The rearrangement links TRBV5-1 to TRBJ2-7, with D possibly TRBD1 on 6 matching bases. The V and J ends lost 6 bases and 5 bases respectively, with 18 bases between them. The CDR3 contains 14 residues. The germline V gene encodes CDR1 SGHRS and CDR2 YFSETQ. The CDR3 DNA reads as TGCGCCAGCAAATTGGGGGCTGGTTCGGACGAGCAGTACTTC. Its translation is CASKLGAGSDEQYF.

The rearrangement uses TRBV23-1 and TRBJ1-6; a possible D gene is TRBD1 (6 bases). TRBV23-1 is recorded as an ORF, its role being uncertain. The germline V and J ends were trimmed by 6 bases and 8 bases, with 23 bases remaining between them. The CDR3 contains 17 residues. The CDR3 DNA reads as TGCGCCAGCAGCCCCGCCCCCACAGGGAAAAGGGATTCACCCCTCCACTTT. Its protein is CASSPAPTGKRDSPLHF.

The rearrangement joins TRBV5-7 to TRBJ1-5, with D maybe TRBD1 (6 bases). Being an ORF, TRBV5-7 has a function that is uncertain. Trimming removed 0 bases from V and 2 bases from J, with 15 bases in between. The CDR3 has 17 residues. CDR3 protein: CASSLEFWGQRNQPQHF. As DNA, the CDR3 is TGTGCCAGCAGCTTGGAATTTTGGGGGCAGCGCAATCAGCCCCAGCATTTT.

The CDR3 spells CASSQGSGVPYNEQFF. The DNA for the CDR3 is TGTGCCAGCAGCCAAGGCTCGGGGGTGCCCTACAATGAGCAGTTCTTC. The chain couples TRBV3-1 (or the pseudogene TRBV3-2) to TRBJ2-1; TRBD2 is a possible D gene (6 bases). CDR3 size: 16 residues. V was shortened by 1 base and J by 2 bases, with 12 bases between the two germline ends. Germline V gene sequence: CDR1 LGHDT, CDR2 YNNKEL (reference sequence).

This chain joins TRBV5-5 and TRBJ2-7; the D gene is possibly TRBD2 (6 bases). Between the trimmed V and J ends, which lost 4 bases and 2 bases, there was a span of 13 bases. Per germline, CDR1 SGHKS and CDR2 YYEKEE (reference sequence). This CDR3 has 14 amino acids. The CDR3 here is CASSGVGGPYEQYF. DNA of the CDR3: TGTGCCAGCAGCGGCGTGGGGGGTCCCTACGAGCAGTACTTC.

CDR3 sequence: CAISEGVSGRGNEQFF. DNA for the CDR3: TGTGCCATCAGTGAGGGGGTTAGCGGGAGAGGCAATGAGCAGTTCTTC. The chain couples TRBV10-3 to TRBJ2-1, with TRBD2 matching 9 bases. Unmatched junction bases numbered 8, after V lost 2 bases and J lost 6 bases. Germline CDR1 and CDR2: ENHRY and SYGVKD. CDR3 length: 16 amino acids.

In this sample, this clone turned up once. The rearrangement joins TRBV15 to TRBJ2-7, with 9 bases aligning to TRBD1. Germline V gene sequence: CDR1 LNHNV, CDR2 YYDKDF (reference sequence). Trimming took 4 bases from V and 3 from J; bases not matched to a gene: 7. The CDR3 covers 15 residues. The CDR3 region has the DNA TGTGCCACCAGCAACTTGGGGACAGGGCTCTACGAGCAGTACTTC. As protein: CATSNLGTGLYEQYF.

The V gene is TRBV11-2, the J gene TRBJ2-7; 8 bases agree with TRBD2. The CDR3 is 16 residues long. Germline trimming cut 5 bases from V and 2 bases from J; bases unmatched to any gene: 11. Germline loops: CDR1 SGHAT, CDR2 FQNNGV. The CDR3 is CASSPLAGPPTYEQYF. The CDR3 nucleotides read TGTGCCAGCAGCCCCTTAGCGGGACCTCCTACCTACGAGCAGTACTTC.

The rearrangement links TRBV10-3 to TRBJ2-2; 11 bases align to TRBD2. Losses at the gene ends were 3 bases for V and 6 bases for J; bases not matched to a gene: 15. The CDR3 is 19 amino acids. Germline lookup yields CDR1 ENHRY and CDR2 SYGVKD. Here the CDR3 reads CAISDRTGALAGAPGELFF. The DNA of the CDR3 is TGTGCCATCAGTGACCGGACAGGGGCACTAGCGGGAGCCCCCGGGGAGCTGTTTTTT.

V usage is TRBV3-1 (or the pseudogene TRBV3-2) and J usage is TRBJ1-3; D is possibly TRBD1 (5 bases). Germline V CDR1 and CDR2: LGHDT, YNNKEL (reference sequence). This CDR3 contains 14 residues. V lost 6 bases and J lost 5, with 14 bases in between. This CDR3 is CASSPAQGRNTIYF. The CDR3 region has the DNA TGTGCCAGCAGTCCTGCCCAGGGTAGAAACACCATATATTTT.